These 17 T cell receptor beta chains originate from one sample sequenced in a study of T cells in Graves' hyperthyroidism and ophthalmopathy. The TCR beta CDR3 regions underwent amplification using RNA transcripts as the source. During a first-round RT-PCR of the TCR CDR3, the HTBI primer set was used. TCRdb re-derived calls from the multiplex PCR reads in MiXCR, one entry per CDR3 protein. The table records around 530,000 distinct CDR3 sequences, roughly 15% of them present only once. Sequenced input: blood. The origin of the receptors is a young woman with Graves' ophthalmopathy.

The rearrangement uses TRBV7-9 and TRBJ2-5; 13 bases match TRBD2. V shed 6 bases and J 2 bases; nucleotides not matched to a gene: 12. The CDR3 spans 18 residues. Germline lookup yields CDR1 SEHNR and CDR2 FQNEAQ (reference sequence). CDR3 amino acids: CASSHGGGLAGEQETQYF. The CDR3 DNA is TGTGCCAGCAGTCACGGGGGTGGACTAGCGGGAGAACAAGAGACCCAGTACTTC. The variable domain in full, completed from reference TRBV7-9 and TRBJ2-5, reads DTGVSQNPRHKITKRGQNVTFRCDPISEHNRLYWYRQTLGQGPEFLTYFQNEAQLEKSRLLSDRFSAERPKGSFSTLEIQRTEQGDSAMYLCASSHGGGLAGEQETQYFGPGTRLLVL.

This clonotype was counted many times. CDR3 DNA: TGTGCCAGCTCACCACCGGCGGGTCTGGCGAACACTGAAGCTTTCTTT. Its protein product is CASSPPAGLANTEAFF. The gene calls are TRBV18 and TRBJ1-1, with D hard to call. Germline CDR1 KGHSH, CDR2 LQKENI. The CDR3 spans 16 residues. V lost 0 bases, J lost 1 base, and 12 bases lay in between.

Turning to this clonotype: A read error may explain this, as a much larger clone is one base away. The chain has TRBV12-3 or TRBV12-4 and TRBJ2-5; D might be TRBD1 (5 bases). CDR3 length equals 14 residues. V gave up 7 bases and J gave up 5 bases, with 17 bases separating them. CDR3 amino acids: CASNLGQLGETQYF. CDR3 nucleotide sequence: TGTGCCAGCAACCTGGGGCAGCTCGGGGAGACCCAGTACTTC.

This clonotype was recorded many times. The CDR3 loop reads CASSLKHGYSNQPQHF. As DNA, the CDR3 is TGTGCCAGCTCCCTAAAGCACGGGTATAGCAATCAGCCCCAGCATTTT. The rearrangement uses TRBV18 and TRBJ1-5, with D unresolved. The CDR3 contains 16 residues. Between the trimmed V and J ends, which lost 6 bases and 0 bases, there was a span of 15 bases. From germline, CDR1 is KGHSH and CDR2 LQKENI. The full variable domain, with the rest looked up from reference TRBV18 and TRBJ1-5, is NAGVMQNPRHLVRRRGQEARLRCSPMKGHSHVYWYRQLPEEGLKFMVYLQKENIIDESGMPKERFSAEFPKEGPSILRIQQVVRGDSAAYFCASSLKHGYSNQPQHFGDGTRLSIL.

The rearrangement links TRBV20-1 to TRBJ2-3; 11 positions agree with TRBD2. Germline values: CDR1 DFQATT, CDR2 SNEGSKA (reference sequence). Trimming removed 5 bases from V and 3 bases from J; junction bases left unmatched: 10. The CDR3 covers 16 residues. In DNA form, the CDR3 reads TGCAGTGCTCCTGGGGCTAGCGGGAGGAGAACAGATACGCAGTATTTT. Amino acid sequence: CSAPGASGRRTDTQYF.

V gene TRBV7-6 combines with J gene TRBJ2-5; 7 bases match TRBD2. Trimming took 5 bases from V and 4 from J; bases not matched to a gene: 13. The CDR3 is 16 residues long. Germline V gene data show CDR1 as SGHVS and CDR2 as FNYEAQ. The CDR3 DNA reads TGTGCCAGCAGCCCCTTTGAGGGGAGGGGTGGAGAGACCCAGTACTTC. This translates into CASSPFEGRGGETQYF. The full variable domain, its missing parts supplied by reference TRBV7-6 and TRBJ2-5, is GAGVSQSPRYKVTKRGQDVALRCDPISGHVSLYWYRQALGQGPEFLTYFNYEAQQDKSGLPNDRFSAERPEGSISTLTIQRTEQRDSAMYRCASSPFEGRGGETQYFGPGTRLLVL.

This clonotype was observed a handful of times. The chain carries TRBV4-1 and TRBJ1-1, with D uncertain. Trimming left V 4 bases short and J 3 bases short, with 18 bases between. Germline values: CDR1 MGHRA, CDR2 YSYEKL. This CDR3 is built from 16 residues. DNA for the CDR3: TGCGCCAGCAGCCCCCCGCCGGCTAGAGGGCACACTGAAGCTTTCTTT. This sequence encodes CASSPPPARGHTEAFF.

This clonotype has just a few counts. One end of the junction is discordant with germline, which a read error may explain. The chain uses TRBV6-1 and TRBJ2-7; 14 bases align to TRBD2. Per germline, CDR1 MNHNS and CDR2 SASEGT. This CDR3 is built from 17 residues. CDR3 loop: CACSRRTSGRIPYEQYF. Written as DNA, the CDR3 is TGTGCCTGCAGTCGTCGGACTAGCGGGAGGATCCCCTACGAGCAGTACTTC.

This sequence joins TRBV20-1 and TRBJ1-2; no reliable D call. V lost 0 bases and J lost 4, with 15 bases in between. CDR3 size: 15 residues. Germline lookup yields CDR1 DFQATT and CDR2 SNEGSKA (reference sequence). CDR3 protein: CSARDLRVRSYGYTF. CDR3 DNA sequence: TGCAGTGCTAGAGACCTTAGGGTTCGTTCCTATGGCTACACCTTC.

The chain combines TRBV6-1 with TRBJ2-2; 14 bases map to TRBD2. CDR1 and CDR2 (germline): MNHNS, SASEGT. The CDR3 totals 16 residues. The V and J ends lost 6 bases and 7 bases, in that order; junction bases with no gene match: 7. The DNA of the CDR3 is TGTGCCAGCAGCCCCGGACTAGCGGGAGGTAACGGGGAGCTGTTTTTT. Translation gives CASSPGLAGGNGELFF.

Many counts were recorded for this clonotype. The rearrangement joins TRBV13 to TRBJ1-2; 11 bases map to TRBD1. CDR3 length equals 16 residues. J was trimmed by 4 bases and V by 5 bases; bases with no gene match: 9. The V gene's germline CDR1 is PRHDT and CDR2 FYEKMQ (reference sequence). The DNA of the CDR3 is TGTGCCAGCAGCGCAGGACAGGGGGCCGAAGTCTATGGCTACACCTTC. This sequence encodes CASSAGQGAEVYGYTF.

In its sample, this clonotype was seen a few times. This chain connects TRBV27 to TRBJ1-5; 8 nucleotides match TRBD1. The CDR3 spans 18 residues. Trimming at V came to 6 bases and at J to 2 bases, leaving 15 bases not matched to a gene. CDR1 and CDR2 (germline): MNHEY, SMNVEV (reference sequence). CDR3 DNA sequence: TGTGCCAGCAGAACAGGGCGACAGGGGCTCGGGGGCAATCAGCCCCAGCATTTT. This encodes CASRTGRQGLGGNQPQHF.

This clonotype was seen at least ten times. V usage is TRBV18 and J usage is TRBJ1-1; no clear D. The length of the CDR3 is 14 residues. Germline V gene sequence: CDR1 KGHSH, CDR2 LQKENI. V was clipped by 3 bases and J by 1 base, with 9 bases between them. CDR3 coding DNA: TGTGCCAGCTCACCCGGACGGAAGAACACTGAAGCTTTCTTT. Amino acid sequence: CASSPGRKNTEAFF.

This clonotype was detected only a few times. The junction departs from germline at one end; a sequencing error may be responsible. This chain links TRBV20-1 with TRBJ1-2; D possibly corresponds to TRBD1 (5 bases). Germline CDR1 and CDR2: DFQATT and SNEGSKA (reference sequence). This CDR3 has 12 amino acids. This CDR3 reads CSARGVSYGYTF. The CDR3 nucleotides read TGCAGTGCCAGAGGGGTTAGCTATGGCTACACCTTC.

This clonotype was counted between two and nine times. This chain links TRBV10-2 with TRBJ1-1, with unresolved D. V shed 4 bases and J shed 11 bases, with 8 bases lying between them. The CDR3 is made up of 10 amino acids. CDR1 and CDR2 from the germline V gene are WSHSY and SAAADI. CDR3 sequence: CASSGPSAFF. CDR3 in DNA: TGCGCCAGCAGTGGGCCCTCGGCTTTCTTT.

This clonotype was seen ten or more times. The chain links TRBV27 to TRBJ1-1; D is perhaps TRBD1 (5 bases). V dropped 6 bases and J dropped 0 bases, with 17 bases sitting between them. CDR1 is MNHEY, CDR2 SMNVEV, per germline (reference sequence). The CDR3 is 16 amino acids. DNA for the CDR3: TGTGCCAGCAGCCGAGACAGTCTTACTATGAACACTGAAGCTTTCTTT. Translating gives CASSRDSLTMNTEAFF.

This clonotype was counted at least ten times. The chain uses TRBV24-1 and TRBJ2-2, with 9 bases matching TRBD2. The germline V gene encodes CDR1 KGHDR and CDR2 SFDVKD. V shed 6 bases and J 0 bases; nucleotides not matched to a gene: 1. The CDR3 spans 15 residues. The CDR3: CATSRTSANTGELFF. In nucleotides, the CDR3 is TGTGCCACCAGTCGGACTAGCGCGAACACCGGGGAGCTGTTTTTT.